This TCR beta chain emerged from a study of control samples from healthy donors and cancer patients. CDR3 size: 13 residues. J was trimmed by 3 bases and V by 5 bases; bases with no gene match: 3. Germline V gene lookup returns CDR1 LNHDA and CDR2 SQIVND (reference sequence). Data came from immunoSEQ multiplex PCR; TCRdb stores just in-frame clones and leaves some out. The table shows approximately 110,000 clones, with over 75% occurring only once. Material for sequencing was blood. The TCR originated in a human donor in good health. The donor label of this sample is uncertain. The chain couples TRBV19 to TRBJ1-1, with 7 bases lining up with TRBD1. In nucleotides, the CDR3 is TGTGCCAGTAGTGTGGGGACAGACACTGAAGCTTTCTTT. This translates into CASSVGTDTEAFF.